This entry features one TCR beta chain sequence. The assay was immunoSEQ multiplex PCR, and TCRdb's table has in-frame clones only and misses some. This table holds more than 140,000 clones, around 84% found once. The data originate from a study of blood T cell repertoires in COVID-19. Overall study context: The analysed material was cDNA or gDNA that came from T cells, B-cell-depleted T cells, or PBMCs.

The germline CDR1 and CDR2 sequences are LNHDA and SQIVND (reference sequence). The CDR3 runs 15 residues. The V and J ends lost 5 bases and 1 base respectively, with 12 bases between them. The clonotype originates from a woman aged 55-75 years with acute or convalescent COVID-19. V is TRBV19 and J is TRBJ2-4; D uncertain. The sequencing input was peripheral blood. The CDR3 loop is CASSLRPVAKNIQYF. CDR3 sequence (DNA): TGTGCCAGTAGTCTCAGGCCAGTGGCCAAAAACATTCAGTACTTC.